The present T cell receptor (beta chain) was sequenced within a study of blood T cell repertoires in COVID-19. Study in general: Researchers got acute and convalescent COVID-19 samples from the United States, Italy and Spain. The analysed material was cDNA or gDNA that came from T cells, B-cell-depleted T cells, or PBMCs.

CDR1 and CDR2 (germline): KGHSY, FQNENV. Trimming took off 4 bases at V and 7 bases at J, with 8 bases between the two ends. This CDR3 contains 13 residues. Cohorts were determined from participant-reported clinical history. Repertoires were generated with immunoSEQ multiplex PCR, while TCRdb's copy carries only in-frame clones and drops some. The sample shows around 130,000 clones, 84% of them seen only once. The origin of this receptor is a woman aged 50 to 60 with acute COVID-19. The sample taken for sequencing was PBMCs or T cells enriched from blood (not recorded which). This rearrangement joins TRBV16 to TRBJ1-6; D gene uncertain. As DNA, the CDR3 is TGTGCCAGCAGCCCCACGGGGAATTCACCCCTCCACTTT. Protein sequence: CASSPTGNSPLHF.